Listed below are T cell receptor beta chains from one sample, sequenced in a study of T cell responses to AZD1222 COVID-19 vaccine. The method was immunoSEQ multiplex PCR; TCRdb's version includes in-frame clones alone and lacks a portion of them. Of 150,000 to 200,000 clones in the sample, about 91% were seen once. This specimen was peripheral blood, taken 28 days after the second AZD1222 dose. Receptors originate from an adult who received the AZD1222 COVID-19 vaccine. Both conserved end residues are part of each CDR3. The order of the fields is CDR3 DNA, CDR3 protein, V gene, D gene, J gene, clone size. The D gene is left open where the match is weak. A clone size is listed for some rows: how often the clone was seen (once, few, many), or a class if it is expanded.

TGCGCCAGCAGCCCAGGCCAGCGGGGGGCCTACAATGAGCAGTTCTTC CASSPGQRGAYNEQFF TRBV5-1 TRBD2 TRBJ2-1 .
TGTGCCAGCAGCTTAGATGTCACCATGACCTCAAGGGACACTGAAGCTTTCTTT CASSLDVTMTSRDTEAFF TRBV11-2 . TRBJ1-1 .
TGTGCCAGCAGCGGAGGACTACTCATCAGCTACGAGCAGTACTTC CASSGGLLISYEQYF TRBV11-2 . TRBJ2-7 .
TGCGCCAGCAGCCAAGTTAAGGCTAGCGGGACCTACAATGAGCAGTTCTTC CASSQVKASGTYNEQFF TRBV4-3 TRBD2 TRBJ2-1 .
TGTGCCAGCAGTTTAGTGGGGGAGACAGATACGCAGTATTTT CASSLVGETDTQYF TRBV27 . TRBJ2-3 once
TGTGCCAGCAGCCCCCGGACTAGCGGGGCCTACAATGAGCAGTTCTTC CASSPRTSGAYNEQFF TRBV7-3 TRBD2 TRBJ2-1 .
TGTGCCAGCAGCTTAGCCCCGCGGGGACTAGCGGGGGACCGGGGCACCGGGGAGCTGTTTTTT CASSLAPRGLAGDRGTGELFF TRBV7-8 TRBD2 TRBJ2-2 once
TGCAGTGCTAGTAGAGGGGGCCATGCAACTAATGAAAAACTGTTTTTT CSASRGGHATNEKLFF TRBV20-1 TRBD1 TRBJ1-4 once
TGTGCCAGCAGCCAGAGGGGCCAGAACACTGAAGCTTTCTTT CASSQRGQNTEAFF TRBV4-2 . TRBJ1-1 .
TGTGCCAGCAGCCCTGGGGGGGGGCGTAACTATGGCTACACCTTC CASSPGGGRNYGYTF TRBV4-2 . TRBJ1-2 .
TGTGCCAGCGTGGGGACGGGCCCTTATGGCTACACCTTC CASVGTGPYGYTF TRBV12-3/TRBV12-4 . TRBJ1-2 .
TGTGCCAGCAGGGAACAGGGGTCCGGCTATGGCTACACCTTC CASREQGSGYGYTF TRBV28 TRBD1 TRBJ1-2 once
TGTGCCTGGAGCCCAACGGGTGGCTATGGCTACACCTTC CAWSPTGGYGYTF TRBV30 . TRBJ1-2 once
TGTGCCAGCACCCTCCTCGGTCCAACTAATGAAAAACTGTTTTTT CASTLLGPTNEKLFF TRBV6-5 . TRBJ1-4 .
TGTGCCTGGAGCGACGTGGGGTTCGGAAGCTCCTATAATTCACCCCTCCACTTT CAWSDVGFGSSYNSPLHF TRBV30 . TRBJ1-6 .
TGTGCTAGCAGCTTGGGACTAGGCCCCACCGGGGAGCTGTTTTTT CASSLGLGPTGELFF TRBV7-7 TRBD2 TRBJ2-2 .
TGTGCCATCATAATATACGAGCAGTACTTC CAIIIYEQYF TRBV14 . TRBJ2-7 once
TGTGCCAGCAGTGAAGCCCTAAGGACAGTTGGCTACACCTTC CASSEALRTVGYTF TRBV2 . TRBJ1-2 .
TGCGCCAGCAGCTTGGGGGACGCCTACAATGAGCAGTTCTTC CASSLGDAYNEQFF TRBV5-1 . TRBJ2-1 .
TGTGCCAGCAGCTTAGATAGAAGCGGCTACACCTTC CASSLDRSGYTF TRBV7-9 . TRBJ1-2 .
TGTGCCAGTAGCACCTGGACCCACCCCCGCCAGACCCAGTACTTC CASSTWTHPRQTQYF TRBV19 . TRBJ2-5 .
TGTGCCAGCAGCGTAGTGGACGGTTCACCCCTCCACTTT CASSVVDGSPLHF TRBV9 . TRBJ1-6 .
TGTGCAGGACATCCCCCAACTGAAGCTTTCTTT CAGHPPTEAFF TRBV6-9 . TRBJ1-1 .
TGTGCCTGGATGCAAGGGACAAGCTATGGCTACACCTTC CAWMQGTSYGYTF TRBV30 . TRBJ1-2 .
TGTGCCAGCAGCCCCCGGGACTTTCTTCGTGAGCAGTTCTTC CASSPRDFLREQFF TRBV7-8 . TRBJ2-1 .
TGTGCCAGCAGCATGGGCGGGGGCCCATCCCACGAGCAGTACTTC CASSMGGGPSHEQYF TRBV7-9 . TRBJ2-7 .
TGTGCCAGTAGACAGGGGAAAGGAGGCTACACCTTC CASRQGKGGYTF TRBV19 TRBD1 TRBJ1-2 .
TGTGCCAGCAGCTTAGCCGGGACTAGCTACGGTGAGCAGTTCTTC CASSLAGTSYGEQFF TRBV7-2 TRBD2 TRBJ2-1 .
TGTGCCTGGAGTTACGGTCGTGGGACTGAAGCTTTCTTT CAWSYGRGTEAFF TRBV30 . TRBJ1-1 .